What follows are 15 T cell receptor beta chains derived from one specimen sequenced in a study of T cell clones after liver transplantation. Sequencing was performed with immunoSEQ multiplex PCR; in TCRdb, only in-frame clones are kept and a portion is missing. The sample lists about 53,000 clones; approximately 84% were seen once. This sample comprised CD4+ T cells from blood, obtained before liver transplant. The receptors derive from a human donor who received a liver transplant.

This sequence joins TRBV27 and TRBJ1-4, with D unclear. Trimming took off 2 bases at V and 4 bases at J, with 8 bases between the two ends. The germline V gene encodes CDR1 MNHEY and CDR2 SMNVEV (reference sequence). The length of the CDR3 is 14 residues. CDR3 residues: CASSLLGFNEKLFF. CDR3 DNA: TGTGCCAGCAGTTTACTGGGTTTTAATGAAAAACTGTTTTTT.

CDR3 amino acids: CASSLEQGKEKLFF. CDR3 nucleotide sequence: TGCGCCAGCAGCTTGGAACAGGGAAAGGAAAAACTGTTTTTT. The chain links TRBV5-1 to TRBJ1-4; tentative D call: TRBD1 (6 bases). Germline V gene sequence: CDR1 SGHRS, CDR2 YFSETQ. V lost 0 bases and J 8 bases, leaving 11 bases between the germline ends. This CDR3 has 14 amino acids.

This clone has only one observation. In DNA form, the CDR3 reads TGTGCCAGCTCACGGACTAGCCTCGGAGGGGAGCTGTTTTTT. It is translated as CASSRTSLGGELFF. The V call is TRBV18, the J call TRBJ2-2; 8 bases are a match to TRBD2. The CDR3 contains 14 residues. Trimming cost V 4 bases and J 8 bases; bases outside gene matches: 6. CDR1 KGHSH and CDR2 LQKENI come from the germline V gene.

This clone came up once. The V gene is TRBV6-5, the J gene TRBJ1-2; 10 positions agree with TRBD1. Per germline, CDR1 MNHEY and CDR2 SVGAGI. V gave up 4 bases and J gave up 8 bases; unmatched junction bases: 7. The CDR3 spans 14 residues. CDR3 sequence (DNA): TGTGCCAGCAGTTCGGGACAGGGGAAGGGCGGCTACACCTTC. The encoded protein is CASSSGQGKGGYTF.

The J gene is TRBJ1-5, the V gene TRBV11-2; D remains unclear. The CDR3 has 12 residues. Germline-derived CDR1 and CDR2 are SGHAT and FQNNGV. V was cut by 4 bases and J by 4 bases, with 5 bases left in between. Here the CDR3 reads CASSSENQPQHF. The CDR3 DNA reads as TGTGCCAGCAGCTCTGAGAATCAGCCCCAGCATTTT.

In this sample, this clone turned up once. CDR3 amino acids: CASSLASGRGPNTEAFF. CDR3 DNA sequence: TGTGCCAGCAGCTTAGCCTCCGGGCGGGGACCGAACACTGAAGCTTTCTTT. The chain employs TRBV7-2 and TRBJ1-1, with D possibly TRBD1 on 5 matching bases. Trimming stripped 0 bases from V and 1 base from J, with 15 bases between. The CDR3 has 17 residues. Germline V gives CDR1 SGHTA, CDR2 FQGNSA.

V is TRBV9 and J is TRBJ2-3, with 8 nucleotides matching TRBD1. CDR3 length: 16 residues. Per the germline V gene, CDR1 is SGDLS and CDR2 is YYNGEE. Losses at the gene ends were 2 bases for V and 4 bases for J; bases not matched to a gene: 9. The CDR3, as DNA: TGTGCCAGCAGCGTCACGCAGGGGGCTTGGGCAGATACGCAGTATTTT. Its protein product is CASSVTQGAWADTQYF.

This chain links TRBV19 with TRBJ1-4; D not certain. Per germline, CDR1 LNHDA and CDR2 SQIVND (reference sequence). CDR3 length equals 13 residues. The V gene lost 11 bases and the J gene lost 8 bases, with 18 bases spanning the gap. The CDR3 loop reads CAGQDGKWEKLFF. The CDR3 nucleotides read TGTGCCGGGCAGGACGGCAAATGGGAAAAACTGTTTTTT.

The count of this clone is one. The genes are TRBV6-4 and TRBJ2-3, with TRBD2 matching 10 bases. Germline values: CDR1 MRHNA, CDR2 SNTAGT. The CDR3 has 16 amino acids. V lost 8 bases to trimming and J lost 3 bases; unmatched junction nucleotides: 11. DNA for the CDR3: TGTGCCAGCTCATCTCTAGCGGGAGTTGGTACAGATACGCAGTATTTT. Its translation is CASSSLAGVGTDTQYF.

The rearrangement uses TRBV6-6 and TRBJ1-2; a weak D match, TRBD1 (5 bases). V was cut by 2 bases and J by 4 bases, with 11 bases left in between. Germline loops: CDR1 MNHNY, CDR2 SVGAGI (reference sequence). This CDR3 has 14 amino acids. The CDR3 protein is CASSYGRGSYGYTF. As DNA, the CDR3 is TGTGCCAGCAGTTACGGTAGGGGAAGCTATGGCTACACCTTC.

The chain recombines TRBV6-6 with TRBJ1-2; D is ambiguous. The length of the CDR3 is 15 residues. The germline CDR1 and CDR2 sequences are MNHNY and SVGAGI (reference sequence). The ends were cut back, 0 bases at V and 3 bases at J, with 11 bases in the middle. CDR3 nucleotide sequence: TGTGCCAGCAGTTACTCTTCACCAGGAGACTATGGCTACACCTTC. Translating gives CASSYSSPGDYGYTF.

This clone was detected only once. This sequence joins TRBV6-1 and TRBJ2-7; 8 bases align to TRBD2. There are 16 residues in the CDR3. CDR1 and CDR2 from the germline V gene are MNHNS and SASEGT. Trimming removed 2 bases from V and 4 bases from J; junction bases left unmatched: 10. This CDR3 reads CASSESLPASGYEQYF. CDR3 DNA sequence: TGTGCCAGCAGTGAATCCCTCCCAGCTAGCGGGTACGAGCAGTACTTC.

The CDR3 reads CASSPTGQGFTGNTIYF. CDR3 in DNA: TGTGCCAGCAGTCCGACCGGACAGGGGTTCACTGGAAACACCATATATTTT. The chain combines TRBV27 with TRBJ1-3; TRBD1 agrees at 9 bases. CDR1 and CDR2 (germline): MNHEY, SMNVEV (reference sequence). The trim removed 5 bases at V and 2 bases at J, leaving 10 bases unmatched. This CDR3 comprises 17 residues.

The chain recombines TRBV19 with TRBJ1-2; D unclear. The length of the CDR3 is 13 residues. Germline CDR1 is LNHDA and CDR2 is SQIVND (reference sequence). Trimming stripped 5 bases from V and 4 bases from J, with 11 bases between. The CDR3 protein is CASSSREPYGYTF. CDR3 sequence (DNA): TGTGCCAGTAGTTCCCGGGAACCCTATGGCTACACCTTC. The variable domain in full, completed from reference TRBV19 and TRBJ1-2, reads DGGITQSPKYLFRKEGQNVTLSCEQNLNHDAMYWYRQDPGQGLRLIYYSQIVNDFQKGDIAEGYSVSREKKESFPLTVTSAQKNPTAFYLCASSSREPYGYTFGSGTRLTVV.

The chain employs TRBV16 and TRBJ2-3; TRBD2 aligns across 10 bases. V was pared by 4 bases and J by 5 bases, with 12 bases of the junction left unmatched. Germline lookup yields CDR1 KGHSY and CDR2 FQNENV. CDR3 length: 17 amino acids. CDR3 coding DNA: TGTGCCAGCAGCCTAACTACCTCTAGCGGGAGAAAAGATACGCAGTATTTT. Amino acids: CASSLTTSSGRKDTQYF.